This T cell receptor (beta chain) was documented in a study of blood T cell repertoires in COVID-19. Per the germline V gene, CDR1 is SEHNR and CDR2 is FQNEAQ (reference sequence). J gave up 4 bases and V 7 bases, and 13 bases lay outside the gene matches. The length of the CDR3 is 16 residues. Assignments of participants to cohorts depended upon their own reported clinical history. This clone has a handful of counts. The protocol was immunoSEQ multiplex PCR, while the TCRdb copy is restricted to in-frame clones and leaves out a portion. This repertoire shows some 200,000 clones, roughly 84% found once; its top ten account for roughly 6.9%.

The TCR originated in a man aged 35-49 years who had recovered from COVID-19. This chain links TRBV7-9 with TRBJ1-3; 7 bases fit TRBD1. The sample consisted of PBMCs or T cells enriched from blood (not recorded which). The CDR3 bases are TGTGCCAGCACCGACTTGGTGACAGGGAGCGGAAACACCATATATTTT. Encoded protein: CASTDLVTGSGNTIYF.